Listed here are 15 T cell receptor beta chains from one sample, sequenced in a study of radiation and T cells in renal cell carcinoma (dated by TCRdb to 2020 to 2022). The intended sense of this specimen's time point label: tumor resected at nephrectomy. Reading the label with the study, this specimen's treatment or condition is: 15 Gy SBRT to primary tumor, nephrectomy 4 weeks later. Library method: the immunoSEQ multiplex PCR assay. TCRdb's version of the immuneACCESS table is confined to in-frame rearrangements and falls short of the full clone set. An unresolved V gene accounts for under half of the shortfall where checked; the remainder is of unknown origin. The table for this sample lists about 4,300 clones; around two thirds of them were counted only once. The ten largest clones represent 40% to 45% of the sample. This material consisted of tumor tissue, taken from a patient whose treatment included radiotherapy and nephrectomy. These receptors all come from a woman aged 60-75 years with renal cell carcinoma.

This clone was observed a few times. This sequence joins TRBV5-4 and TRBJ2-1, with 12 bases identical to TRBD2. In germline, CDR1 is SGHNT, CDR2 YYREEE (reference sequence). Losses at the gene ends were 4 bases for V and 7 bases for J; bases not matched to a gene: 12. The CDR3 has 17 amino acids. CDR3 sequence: CASSGLAGGPSINEQFF. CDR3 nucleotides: TGTGCCAGCAGCGGGCTAGCGGGAGGGCCCTCTATAAATGAGCAGTTCTTC.

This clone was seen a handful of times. The CDR3 is CASSYGGVGGYTF. Written as DNA, the CDR3 is TGTGCCAGCAGTTACGGCGGGGTCGGCGGCTACACCTTC. V gene TRBV6-9 combines with J gene TRBJ1-2; D unresolved. V shed 3 bases and J shed 8 bases, with 13 bases lying between them. The CDR3 has 13 residues. From germline, CDR1 is MNHGY and CDR2 SVAAGI.

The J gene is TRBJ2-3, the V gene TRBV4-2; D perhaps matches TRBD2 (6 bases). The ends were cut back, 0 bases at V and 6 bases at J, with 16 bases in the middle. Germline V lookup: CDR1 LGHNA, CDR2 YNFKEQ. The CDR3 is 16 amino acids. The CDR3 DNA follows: TGTGCCAGCAGCCAAGATAGGGCTCCAGCGGGCGATACGCAGTATTTT. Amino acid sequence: CASSQDRAPAGDTQYF.

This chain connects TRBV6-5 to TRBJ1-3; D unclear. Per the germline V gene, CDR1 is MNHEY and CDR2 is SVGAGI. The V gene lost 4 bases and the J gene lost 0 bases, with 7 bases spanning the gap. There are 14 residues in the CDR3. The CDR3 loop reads CASSSPVSGNTIYF. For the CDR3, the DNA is TGTGCCAGCAGTTCCCCGGTCTCTGGAAACACCATATATTTT.

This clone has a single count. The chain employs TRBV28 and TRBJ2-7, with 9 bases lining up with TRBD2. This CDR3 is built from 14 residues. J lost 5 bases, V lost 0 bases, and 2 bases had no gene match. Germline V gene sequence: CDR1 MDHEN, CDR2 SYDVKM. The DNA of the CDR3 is TGTGCCAGCAGTTTATGGCGGGAGGGCCACGAGCAGTACTTC. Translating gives CASSLWREGHEQYF. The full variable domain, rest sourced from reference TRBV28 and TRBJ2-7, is DVKVTQSSRYLVKRTGEKVFLECVQDMDHENMFWYRQDPGLGLRLIYFSYDVKMKEKGDIPEGYSVSREKKERFSLILESASTNQTSMYLCASSLWREGHEQYFGPGTRLTVT.

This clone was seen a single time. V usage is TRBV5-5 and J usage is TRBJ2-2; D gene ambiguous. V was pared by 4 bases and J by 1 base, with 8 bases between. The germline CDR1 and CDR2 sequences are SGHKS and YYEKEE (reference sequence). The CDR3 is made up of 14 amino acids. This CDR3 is CASSVFQNTGELFF. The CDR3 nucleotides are TGTGCCAGCAGCGTCTTCCAGAACACCGGGGAGCTGTTTTTT.

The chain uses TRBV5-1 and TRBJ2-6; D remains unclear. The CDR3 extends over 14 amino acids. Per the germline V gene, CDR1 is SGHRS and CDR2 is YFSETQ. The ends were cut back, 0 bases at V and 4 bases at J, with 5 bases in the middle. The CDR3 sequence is CASSLDSGANVLTF. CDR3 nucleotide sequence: TGCGCCAGCAGCTTGGACTCAGGGGCCAACGTCCTGACTTTC.

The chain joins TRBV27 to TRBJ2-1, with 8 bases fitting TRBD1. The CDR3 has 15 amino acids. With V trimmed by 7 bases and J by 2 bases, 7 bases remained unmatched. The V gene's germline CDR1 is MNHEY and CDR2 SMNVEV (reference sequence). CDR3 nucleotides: TGTGCCAGCAAGCTATGGACAGGGACCTACAATGAGCAGTTCTTC. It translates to CASKLWTGTYNEQFF.

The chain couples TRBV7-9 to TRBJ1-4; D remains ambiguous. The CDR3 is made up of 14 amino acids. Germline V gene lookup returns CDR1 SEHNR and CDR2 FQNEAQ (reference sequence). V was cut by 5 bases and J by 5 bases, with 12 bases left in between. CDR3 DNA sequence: TGTGCCAGCAGCCCCGCCAGGTACAATGAAAAACTGTTTTTT. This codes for CASSPARYNEKLFF.

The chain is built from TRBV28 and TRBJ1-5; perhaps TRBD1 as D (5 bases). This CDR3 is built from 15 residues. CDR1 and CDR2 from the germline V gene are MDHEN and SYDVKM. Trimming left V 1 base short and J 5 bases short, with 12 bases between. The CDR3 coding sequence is TGTGCCAGCAGTTTATTGCGCTGGGGGGATCAGCCCCAGCATTTT. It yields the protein CASSLLRWGDQPQHF.

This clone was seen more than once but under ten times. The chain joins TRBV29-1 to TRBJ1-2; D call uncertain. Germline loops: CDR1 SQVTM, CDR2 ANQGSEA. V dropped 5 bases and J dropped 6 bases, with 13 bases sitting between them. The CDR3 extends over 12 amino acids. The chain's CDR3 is CSVSDTLNGYTF. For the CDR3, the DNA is TGCAGCGTTTCCGACACACTAAATGGCTACACCTTC.

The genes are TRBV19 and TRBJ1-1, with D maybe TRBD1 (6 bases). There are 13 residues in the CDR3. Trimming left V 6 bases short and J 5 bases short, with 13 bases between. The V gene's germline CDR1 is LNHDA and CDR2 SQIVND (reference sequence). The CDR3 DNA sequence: TGTGCCAGTAGCTCAGATAGGGGGACTGAAGCTTTCTTT. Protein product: CASSSDRGTEAFF.

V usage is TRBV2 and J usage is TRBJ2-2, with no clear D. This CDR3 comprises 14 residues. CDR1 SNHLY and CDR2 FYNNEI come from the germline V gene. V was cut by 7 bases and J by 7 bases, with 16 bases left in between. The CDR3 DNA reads TGTGCCAGCAACAAGTGGGTGCGTGACGGGGAGCTGTTTTTT. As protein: CASNKWVRDGELFF.

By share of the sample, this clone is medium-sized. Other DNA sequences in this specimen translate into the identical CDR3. CDR3 nucleotide sequence: TGCGCCAGCAGTTCGGGGATCCGTAATGAAAAACTGTTTTTT. Amino acid sequence: CASSSGIRNEKLFF. The gene calls are TRBV5-1 and TRBJ1-4; D remains ambiguous. V shed 5 bases and J shed 4 bases, with 12 bases lying between them. Germline V CDR1 and CDR2: SGHRS, YFSETQ. CDR3 size: 14 residues.

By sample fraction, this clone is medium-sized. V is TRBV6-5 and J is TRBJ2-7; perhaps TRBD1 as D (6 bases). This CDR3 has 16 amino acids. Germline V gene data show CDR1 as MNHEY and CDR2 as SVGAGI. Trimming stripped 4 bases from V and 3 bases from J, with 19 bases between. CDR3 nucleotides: TGTGCCAGCAGTTTAACTATTACAGGGAGCGGCTACGAGCAGTACTTC. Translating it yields CASSLTITGSGYEQYF.